The rows below give T cell receptor beta chains drawn from one sample of a study of blood T cell repertoires in COVID-19. The data were produced by immunoSEQ multiplex PCR, yet TCRdb's version contains in-frame clones alone and is incomplete. Counted here are around 500,000 clones, 80% to 90% occurring once; the ten biggest clones make up more than 7.5%. The specimen sequenced was PBMCs or T cells enriched from blood (not recorded which). The source of these receptors is a woman in her sixties or seventies who had recovered from COVID-19. Both conserved end residues are part of each CDR3. A D gene is named only where the DNA matches it firmly. A row's size may be missing; if present it is once, few, many or a size class.

J | size | D | V | CDR3 | DNA
TRBJ1-5 | few | NA | TRBV11-2 | CASSLGGFSNQPQHF | TGTGCCAGCAGCTTAGGCGGGTTTAGCAATCAGCCCCAGCATTTT
TRBJ2-5 | NA | NA | TRBV4-1 | CASSPPGPQETQYF | TGCGCCAGCAGCCCGCCAGGCCCCCAAGAGACCCAGTACTTC
TRBJ2-3 | NA | TRBD2 | TRBV30 | CAWSVSPTSPGDTQYF | TGTGCCTGGAGTGTATCTCCGACTAGCCCGGGAGATACGCAGTATTTT
TRBJ2-3 | NA | NA | TRBV2 | CASSLSLGSDTQYF | TGTGCCAGCAGCCTCTCACTAGGATCAGATACGCAGTATTTT
TRBJ1-1 | once | TRBD1 | TRBV11-3 | CASSLEDPRTGRTEAFF | TGTGCCAGCAGCTTAGAAGACCCTCGGACAGGGCGTACTGAAGCTTTCTTT
TRBJ2-5 | NA | NA | TRBV5-4 | CASSLDQGQETQYF | TGTGCCAGCAGCTTGGACCAGGGCCAAGAGACCCAGTACTTC
TRBJ1-2 | once | NA | TRBV4-2 | CASSQSGTSYGYTF | TGTGCCAGCAGCCAGTCGGGGACTTCCTATGGCTACACCTTC
TRBJ2-1 | NA | NA | TRBV19 | CASIGQGYYNEQFF | TGTGCCAGTATCGGGCAGGGCTACTACAATGAGCAGTTCTTC
TRBJ2-2 | NA | NA | TRBV6-5 | CASSQRASGGELFF | TGTGCCAGCAGCCAACGAGCGAGTGGCGGGGAGCTGTTTTTT
TRBJ1-1 | NA | NA | TRBV5-1 | CASSLGAFTGNTEAFF | TGCGCCAGCAGCTTGGGGGCCTTTACAGGGAACACTGAAGCTTTCTTT
TRBJ1-5 | NA | NA | TRBV28 | CASTRGGSNQPQHF | TGTGCCAGCACCCGTGGGGGGAGCAATCAGCCCCAGCATTTT
TRBJ1-2 | few | NA | TRBV2 | CASSEIGGGYTF | TGTGCCAGCAGTGAAATAGGGGGAGGCTACACCTTC
TRBJ2-2 | NA | NA | TRBV27 | CASSLSLRTGELFF | TGTGCCAGCAGTTTATCTCTCCGGACCGGGGAGCTGTTTTTT
TRBJ1-6 | NA | NA | TRBV27 | CASGLGGPNYNSPLHF | TGTGCCAGCGGACTTGGTGGGCCCAATTATAATTCACCCCTCCACTTT
TRBJ1-1 | NA | TRBD1 | TRBV4-1 | CASSLHGQGRTEAFF | TGCGCCAGCAGCCTTCACGGACAGGGCCGCACTGAAGCTTTCTTT
TRBJ2-1 | NA | TRBD1 | TRBV5-4 | CASSLGQGVYNEQFF | TGTGCCAGCAGCTTGGGACAGGGGGTCTACAATGAGCAGTTCTTC
TRBJ1-6 | NA | NA | TRBV27 | CASSFARQASINNSPLHF | TGTGCCAGCAGCTTTGCAAGACAGGCCAGTATTAATAATTCACCCCTCCACTTT
TRBJ2-3 | NA | NA | TRBV5-1 | CASSLGVEGTQYF | TGCGCCAGCAGCTTGGGTGTGGAGGGGACGCAGTATTTT
TRBJ2-4 | NA | TRBD2 | TRBV19 | CASSTGLANSNIQYF | TGTGCCAGTAGTACGGGACTAGCCAACTCAAACATTCAGTACTTC
TRBJ1-5 | NA | TRBD1 | TRBV7-2 | CASSPGQGINQPQHF | TGTGCCAGCAGTCCCGGACAGGGGATCAATCAGCCCCAGCATTTT
TRBJ2-3 | NA | TRBD2 | TRBV10-1 | CASGGLAGGTDTQYF | TGCGCCAGCGGGGGACTAGCGGGGGGCACAGATACGCAGTATTTT
TRBJ2-3 | NA | TRBD1 | TRBV28 | CASSLGTGGARWTDTQYF | TGTGCCAGCAGTCTTGGGACAGGGGGCGCCCGTTGGACAGATACGCAGTATTTT
TRBJ2-1 | NA | TRBD2 | TRBV29-1 | CSVKSSSGGWSSYNEQFF | TGCAGCGTAAAGTCGTCTAGCGGGGGATGGAGCTCCTACAATGAGCAGTTCTTC
TRBJ2-7 | NA | NA | TRBV5-5 | CASSSIPMTGRGYEQYF | TGTGCCAGCAGCAGCATACCAATGACGGGTCGAGGCTACGAGCAGTACTTC
TRBJ2-7 | NA | TRBD1 | TRBV29-1 | CSVRPTGIYEQYF | TGCAGCGTCCGACCGACAGGGATTTACGAGCAGTACTTC
TRBJ1-1 | NA | NA | TRBV5-6 | CASSRQDNTEAFF | TGTGCCAGCAGCCGACAGGATAACACTGAAGCTTTCTTT
TRBJ1-5 | NA | TRBD1 | TRBV30 | CAWNLGQAHQPQHF | TGTGCCTGGAATTTGGGACAGGCTCATCAGCCCCAGCATTTT
TRBJ2-6 | NA | TRBD1 | TRBV30 | CAWGQGWAGANVLTF | TGTGCCTGGGGACAGGGTTGGGCTGGGGCCAACGTCCTGACTTTC
TRBJ1-3 | NA | TRBD1 | TRBV10-3 | CAATGGSGNTIYF | TGTGCCGCTACAGGGGGCTCAGGAAACACCATATATTTT
TRBJ2-1 | NA | TRBD1 | TRBV5-1 | CASSAGQGAYNEQFF | TGCGCCAGTAGCGCGGGACAGGGGGCCTACAATGAGCAGTTCTTC
TRBJ1-4 | NA | NA | TRBV11-2 | CASSWGTGLGEKLFF | TGTGCCAGCAGCTGGGGTACAGGGTTGGGTGAAAAACTGTTTTTT
TRBJ2-3 | NA | TRBD1 | TRBV5-5 | CASSLGPQGGTDTQYF | TGTGCCAGCAGCTTGGGCCCACAGGGGGGCACAGATACGCAGTATTTT
TRBJ1-3 | NA | NA | TRBV7-9 | CASSFDSGNTIYF | TGTGCCAGCAGTTTTGACAGTGGAAACACCATATATTTT
TRBJ2-2 | NA | TRBD1 | TRBV7-9 | CASSLVGGTGAGELFF | TGTGCCAGCAGCTTAGTTGGTGGGACAGGGGCCGGGGAGCTGTTTTTT
TRBJ1-5 | NA | TRBD1 | TRBV29-1 | CSVGQGNDQPQHF | TGCAGCGTCGGACAGGGTAACGATCAGCCCCAGCATTTT
TRBJ2-1 | NA | NA | TRBV7-8 | CASSPLGSSYNEQFF | TGTGCCAGCAGCCCACTGGGGAGCTCCTACAATGAGCAGTTCTTC
TRBJ1-6 | NA | NA | TRBV4-1 | CASSQDPGSYNSPLHF | TGCGCCAGCAGCCAAGACCCGGGCTCCTATAATTCACCCCTCCACTTT
TRBJ1-3 | NA | TRBD1 | TRBV30 | CAWSTTGGPYSGNTIYF | TGTGCCTGGAGTACCACAGGGGGCCCTTACTCTGGAAACACCATATATTTT
TRBJ1-1 | NA | NA | TRBV9 | CASSPFIEGRAEAFF | TGTGCCAGCAGCCCCTTTATAGAAGGCAGGGCTGAAGCTTTCTTT
TRBJ1-1 | NA | TRBD1 | TRBV4-1 | CASSQGRGQGAQNTEAFF | TGCGCCAGCAGCCAAGGACGGGGACAGGGGGCGCAGAACACTGAAGCTTTCTTT
TRBJ1-4 | NA | NA | TRBV6-6 | CASSNTRGHGEEKLFF | TGTGCCAGCAGTAACACCAGGGGACACGGAGAGGAAAAACTGTTTTTT
TRBJ1-4 | NA | NA | TRBV21-1 | CASMGPQDGKLFF | TGTGCCAGCATGGGGCCGCAAGACGGAAAACTGTTTTTT
TRBJ2-3 | once | TRBD2 | TRBV6-6 | CASRRPSSGGPASTDTQYF | TGTGCCAGCAGGCGACCCTCTAGCGGGGGGCCCGCTAGCACAGATACGCAGTATTTT
TRBJ1-4 | NA | TRBD1 | TRBV4-1 | CASSRPTGANEKLFF | TGCGCCAGCAGCCGGCCGACAGGGGCTAATGAAAAACTGTTTTTT
TRBJ1-6 | NA | TRBD1 | TRBV6-5 | CASSPTGTGNSPLHF | TGTGCCAGCAGTCCTACCGGGACAGGGAATTCACCCCTCCACTTT
TRBJ2-5 | NA | NA | TRBV15 | CATSTFSRGQETQYF | TGTGCCACCAGCACTTTCTCTAGGGGGCAAGAGACCCAGTACTTC
TRBJ2-1 | NA | NA | TRBV12-3/TRBV12-4 | CASSFEEVEQFF | TGTGCCAGCAGTTTTGAGGAGGTTGAGCAGTTCTTC
TRBJ2-1 | NA | TRBD2 | TRBV5-1 | CASSWARTSGGAIKEDEQFF | TGCGCCAGCAGCTGGGCACGGACTAGCGGGGGGGCGATTAAGGAGGATGAGCAGTTCTTC
TRBJ1-1 | NA | NA | TRBV15 | CATSRDAAGTEAFF | TGTGCCACCAGCAGAGATGCCGCGGGCACTGAAGCTTTCTTT
TRBJ1-2 | NA | NA | TRBV5-1 | CASSLVGLGYTF | TGCGCCAGCAGCTTGGTCGGGTTGGGCTACACCTTC
TRBJ2-2 | once | TRBD1 | TRBV7-9 | CASSRGRDTGELFF | TGTGCCAGCAGCAGGGGGCGGGACACCGGGGAGCTGTTTTTT
TRBJ1-1 | NA | TRBD1 | TRBV7-2 | CASSWDRGEGTEAFF | TGTGCCAGCAGCTGGGACAGGGGGGAGGGCACTGAAGCTTTCTTT
TRBJ1-6 | NA | NA | TRBV30 | CAWSVLGSSPLHF | TGTGCCTGGAGTGTACTCGGTTCTTCACCCCTCCACTTT
TRBJ2-3 | NA | NA | TRBV6-5 | CASSYGARDTQYF | TGTGCCAGCAGTTACGGGGCCAGGGATACGCAGTATTTT
TRBJ2-2 | few | TRBD2 | TRBV4-1 | CASSQGPGTSRTGELFF | TGCGCCAGCAGCCAAGGCCCGGGGACTAGCCGCACCGGGGAGCTGTTTTTT
TRBJ1-2 | once | NA | TRBV27 | CASSLSMEITYGYTF | TGTGCCAGCAGTTTATCGATGGAGATTACCTATGGCTACACCTTC
TRBJ1-5 | NA | TRBD1 | TRBV7-9 | CASSLGIQGAGNQPQHF | TGTGCCAGCAGCTTAGGGATACAGGGGGCGGGAAATCAGCCCCAGCATTTT
TRBJ2-5 | once | NA | TRBV11-2 | CASSLDSRVAFEETQYF | TGTGCCAGCAGCTTAGATAGTCGAGTAGCTTTTGAGGAGACCCAGTACTTC
TRBJ2-5 | NA | TRBD2 | TRBV5-4 | CASSFGGGAETQYF | TGTGCCAGCAGCTTCGGGGGAGGGGCAGAGACCCAGTACTTC